These 25 T cell receptor beta chains originate from one sample sequenced in a study of blood T cell repertoires in COVID-19. Generated by immunoSEQ multiplex PCR, the TCRdb table keeps only in-frame clones and is missing some. The sample yields 190,000 or so clones, around 86% seen once. Sequencing input: peripheral blood. The receptors originated from a woman between 25 and 40 years old with active or convalescent COVID-19.

The chain employs TRBV28 and TRBJ1-2; no firm D call. Germline V gene sequence: CDR1 MDHEN, CDR2 SYDVKM. V gave up 2 bases and J gave up 1 base, with 5 bases separating them. The length of the CDR3 is 13 residues. CDR3 loop: CASSLEGNYGYTF. CDR3 sequence (DNA): TGTGCCAGCAGTTTAGAGGGTAACTATGGCTACACCTTC.

V and J are TRBV6-4 and TRBJ1-1, with unresolved D. CDR3 length: 13 residues. Trimming took off 4 bases at V and 1 base at J, with 7 bases between the two ends. CDR1 is MRHNA, CDR2 SNTAGT, per germline. The CDR3 nucleotides read TGTGCCAGCAGTGTCGAAGCGAACACTGAAGCTTTCTTT. Its translation: CASSVEANTEAFF.

The genes are TRBV30 and TRBJ1-1; the D gene is possibly TRBD1 (5 bases). The V gene's germline CDR1 is GTSNPN and CDR2 SVGIG (reference sequence). Trimming took off 4 bases at V and 2 bases at J, with 11 bases between the two ends. CDR3 size: 13 residues. CDR3 nucleotides: TGTGCCTGGAACCCAGGGCCCAACACTGAAGCTTTCTTT. Protein: CAWNPGPNTEAFF.

The CDR3 coding sequence is TGTGCCAGCAGTTACAGGGGGCATGACACTGAAGCTTTCTTT. Translating gives CASSYRGHDTEAFF. The J gene is TRBJ1-1, the V gene TRBV6-5; 7 nucleotides match TRBD1. CDR3 length: 14 residues. CDR1 and CDR2 (germline): MNHEY, SVGAGI. V trimming: 2 bases; J trimming: 3 bases; junction bases outside the gene matches: 3.

The chain joins TRBV4-2 to TRBJ1-1; weak D call: TRBD1 (6 bases). V was cut by 2 bases and J by 0 bases, with 7 bases left in between. This CDR3 region has 14 residues. Germline lookup yields CDR1 LGHNA and CDR2 YNFKEQ. DNA of the CDR3: TGTGCCAGCAGCCAAAACAGGGTGAACACTGAAGCTTTCTTT. This gives the protein CASSQNRVNTEAFF.

CDR3 DNA: TGTGCCAGCTCCGGGCTAGGGGATCAGCCCCAGCATTTT. Protein product: CASSGLGDQPQHF. The V gene is TRBV10-3, the J gene TRBJ1-5; the D gene is possibly TRBD1 (5 bases). With 10 bases removed from V and 5 bases from J, the gap between germline ends came to 15 bases. This CDR3 is 13 amino acids long. In germline, CDR1 is ENHRY, CDR2 SYGVKD.

The chain links TRBV19 to TRBJ2-7; TRBD2 is a possible D gene (6 bases). The germline V and J ends were trimmed by 10 bases and 5 bases, with 24 bases remaining between them. CDR1 LNHDA and CDR2 SQIVND come from the germline V gene (reference sequence). The CDR3 contains 15 residues. The CDR3 region is CAISPGLGGFHEQYF. The CDR3 DNA reads TGTGCCATTTCGCCGGGGCTGGGAGGATTCCACGAGCAGTACTTC.

This chain links TRBV27 with TRBJ1-1; 11 positions agree with TRBD1. The CDR3 sequence is 14 residues long. V lost 3 bases, J lost 6 bases, and 3 bases stayed unmatched. Germline V gene data show CDR1 as MNHEY and CDR2 as SMNVEV (reference sequence). The CDR3: CASSFWDRGSEAFF. In DNA, the CDR3 is TGTGCCAGCAGTTTTTGGGACAGGGGGTCTGAAGCTTTCTTT.

The chain is built from TRBV9 and TRBJ1-6; unclear D gene. The CDR3 has 11 amino acids. The V end was cut by 4 bases, the J end by 12 bases, with 8 bases between. Germline CDR1 and CDR2: SGDLS and YYNGEE. The CDR3 nucleotides read TGTGCCAGCAGCACCCCAGGACCCCTCCACTTT. The encoded protein is CASSTPGPLHF.

The rearrangement joins TRBV6-4 to TRBJ2-1; 11 nucleotides line up with TRBD2. The CDR3 is made up of 15 amino acids. Germline CDR1 MRHNA, CDR2 SNTAGT. V trimming: 2 bases; J trimming: 7 bases; junction bases outside the gene matches: 4. The CDR3 spells CASSDLTSGANEQFF. Here the CDR3 DNA reads TGTGCCAGCAGTGACCTGACTAGCGGGGCGAATGAGCAGTTCTTC.

The chain couples TRBV13 to TRBJ2-1; TRBD2 aligns across 11 bases. V was pared by 3 bases and J by 2 bases, with 3 bases of the junction left unmatched. The CDR3 is 16 amino acids. Germline V lookup: CDR1 PRHDT, CDR2 FYEKMQ (reference sequence). For the CDR3, the DNA is TGTGCCAGCAGCTTCAGGACTAGCGGGCCCTACAATGAGCAGTTCTTC. Residues: CASSFRTSGPYNEQFF.

The CDR3 loop is CAISVSGSTDTQYF. The CDR3 bases are TGTGCCATCAGTGTTAGCGGGAGCACAGATACGCAGTATTTT. The genes are TRBV10-3 and TRBJ2-3; TRBD2 matches at 7 bases. From germline, CDR1 is ENHRY and CDR2 SYGVKD. J lost 0 bases, V lost 4 bases, and 1 base had no gene match. CDR3 length: 14 amino acids.

V is TRBV7-9 and J is TRBJ2-7; 12 bases align to TRBD1. Unmatched junction bases numbered 4, after V lost 4 bases and J lost 6 bases. Per the germline V gene, CDR1 is SEHNR and CDR2 is FQNEAQ (reference sequence). The CDR3 runs to 14 residues. The CDR3 region has the DNA TGTGCCAGCAGCTGGGGACAGGGGGCCTCCGAGCAGTACTTC. Translated: CASSWGQGASEQYF. The full variable domain, in which reference TRBV7-9 and TRBJ2-7 provide the parts outside the CDR3, is DTGVSQNPRHKITKRGQNVTFRCDPISEHNRLYWYRQTLGQGPEFLTYFQNEAQLEKSRLLSDRFSAERPKGSFSTLEIQRTEQGDSAMYLCASSWGQGASEQYFGPGTRLTVT.

J is TRBJ1-2 and V is TRBV7-9; D possibly corresponds to TRBD1 (5 bases). The CDR3 runs to 16 residues. Trimming shortened V by 1 base and J by 8 bases, and 20 bases separated the two germline ends. Germline V gene lookup returns CDR1 SEHNR and CDR2 FQNEAQ (reference sequence). CDR3 sequence reads: CASSLVGIGGVGGYTF. The CDR3 DNA reads as TGTGCCAGCAGCTTAGTCGGGATCGGGGGAGTGGGAGGCTACACCTTC.

The rearrangement joins TRBV12-3 or TRBV12-4 to TRBJ2-7, with TRBD1 as a possible D gene (6 bases). This CDR3 is built from 13 residues. With 7 bases removed from V and 3 bases from J, the gap between germline ends came to 13 bases. The CDR3 bases are TGTGCCAGCACGGGCAGGGACAACTACGAGCAGTACTTC. Translation gives CASTGRDNYEQYF.

The V and J genes are TRBV29-1 and TRBJ1-1; D may be TRBD1 (5 bases). The CDR3 covers 14 residues. Trimming removed 6 bases from V and 5 bases from J, with 19 bases in between. The germline gives CDR1 SQVTM, CDR2 ANQGSEA. CDR3 sequence reads: CSVAGSVIVTEAFF. The DNA of the CDR3 is TGCAGCGTCGCAGGGTCGGTGATTGTAACTGAAGCTTTCTTT.

The chain uses TRBV5-5 and TRBJ2-7; maybe TRBD1 (5 bases). Between the trimmed V and J ends, which lost 4 bases and 0 bases, there was a span of 17 bases. The CDR3 consists of 16 residues. Germline V gene lookup returns CDR1 SGHKS and CDR2 YYEKEE (reference sequence). The CDR3 region is CASSLIQVPSSYEQYF. CDR3 DNA sequence: TGTGCCAGCAGCCTGATACAGGTACCTAGCTCCTACGAGCAGTACTTC. Variable domain in full (rest from reference TRBV5-5 and TRBJ2-7): DAGVTQSPTHLIKTRGQQVTLRCSPISGHKSVSWYQQVLGQGPQFIFQYYEKEERGRGNFPDRFSARQFPNYSSELNVNALLLGDSALYLCASSLIQVPSSYEQYFGPGTRLTVT.

The chain joins TRBV6-5 to TRBJ2-1, with TRBD2 identical over 8 bases. The germline V gene has CDR1 MNHEY and CDR2 SVGAGI. The CDR3 is made up of 15 amino acids. Trimming at V came to 6 bases and at J to 4 bases, leaving 8 bases not matched to a gene. This CDR3 reads CASRYGLAGYNEQFF. CDR3 nucleotide sequence: TGTGCCAGCAGATACGGACTAGCAGGGTACAATGAGCAGTTCTTC.

In regard to this clone: Other DNA sequences in the same sample also yield this CDR3. The chain joins TRBV5-1 to TRBJ2-5; possible D gene TRBD1, 6 bases. Germline CDR1 SGHRS, CDR2 YFSETQ. The V end was cut by 5 bases, the J end by 1 base, with 15 bases between. The CDR3 sequence is 15 residues long. The CDR3, as DNA: TGCGCCAGCAGTTTCGGACAGAGAGTCCAAGAGACCCAGTACTTC. Amino acid sequence: CASSFGQRVQETQYF. Looking up the rest from reference TRBV5-1 and TRBJ2-5 gives the full variable domain: KAGVTQTPRYLIKTRGQQVTLSCSPISGHRSVSWYQQTPGQGLQFLFEYFSETQRNKGNFPGRFSGRQFSNSRSEMNVSTLELGDSALYLCASSFGQRVQETQYFGPGTRLLVL.

This chain joins TRBV7-9 and TRBJ1-2; 8 bases match TRBD1. Germline V gives CDR1 SEHNR, CDR2 FQNEAQ (reference sequence). CDR3 size: 13 residues. The V and J ends lost 5 bases and 3 bases, in that order; junction bases with no gene match: 2. As DNA, the CDR3 is TGTGCCAGCAGCGCGACAGGGGACTATGGCTACACCTTC. Amino acids: CASSATGDYGYTF.

The genes are TRBV6-6 and TRBJ1-3; tentative D call: TRBD1 (5 bases). Trimming removed 0 bases from V and 1 base from J, with 10 bases in between. The CDR3 contains 16 residues. CDR1 and CDR2 from the germline V gene are MNHNY and SVGAGI (reference sequence). In DNA, the CDR3 is TGTGCCAGCAGTTACTCTCAGGGTTTATCTGGAAACACCATATATTTT. Protein: CASSYSQGLSGNTIYF.

The chain couples TRBV5-1 to TRBJ2-5, with TRBD1 identical over 10 bases. CDR3 size: 14 residues. J gave up 5 bases and V 3 bases, and 4 bases lay outside the gene matches. The V gene's germline CDR1 is SGHRS and CDR2 YFSETQ. CDR3 nucleotide sequence: TGCGCCAGCAGCTCGGGACAGGGGACGGAGACCCAGTACTTC. Its protein product is CASSSGQGTETQYF.

This sequence joins TRBV5-1 and TRBJ2-7; possibly TRBD1 for D (6 bases). This CDR3 spans 12 amino acids. Germline CDR1 SGHRS, CDR2 YFSETQ. V lost 6 bases and J 4 bases, leaving 11 bases between the germline ends. The CDR3 is CASMGAGYEQYF. DNA for the CDR3: TGCGCCAGCATGGGGGCAGGGTACGAGCAGTACTTC. The full variable domain, its missing parts supplied by reference TRBV5-1 and TRBJ2-7, is KAGVTQTPRYLIKTRGQQVTLSCSPISGHRSVSWYQQTPGQGLQFLFEYFSETQRNKGNFPGRFSGRQFSNSRSEMNVSTLELGDSALYLCASMGAGYEQYFGPGTRLTVT.

The V gene is TRBV15, the J gene TRBJ1-1; D gene unclear. Germline V gene data show CDR1 as LNHNV and CDR2 as YYDKDF (reference sequence). Trimming took off 1 base at V and 2 bases at J, with 5 bases between the two ends. The CDR3 extends over 13 amino acids. CDR3: CATSRGTNTEAFF. In DNA, the CDR3 is TGTGCCACCAGCAGAGGGACTAACACTGAAGCTTTCTTT.

The chain has TRBV4-1 and TRBJ1-2; 7 nucleotides align to TRBD1. With V trimmed by 1 base and J by 6 bases, 5 bases remained unmatched. Germline-derived CDR1 and CDR2 are MGHRA and YSYEKL. This CDR3 is built from 14 residues. The CDR3 sequence: CASSQATGKDGYTF. CDR3 in DNA: TGCGCCAGCAGCCAAGCGACAGGGAAGGATGGCTACACCTTC.